What follows is one TCR beta chain and its context. This specimen comes from a study of shared clonotypes between healthy human individuals. The CDR3 contains 14 residues. V gave up 6 bases and J gave up 8 bases; unmatched junction bases: 6. Germline V gene lookup returns CDR1 MNHEY and CDR2 SVGAGI. Data came from immunoSEQ multiplex PCR; TCRdb stores just in-frame clones and leaves some out. The sample lists a few million clones; about 92% were seen once. What was sequenced was naive CD4+ T cells sorted from blood. Subset defined: CD45RA+ positively selected. This receptor was identified in a man between 18 and 29 years old in good health. This rearrangement joins TRBV6-5 to TRBJ1-3, with TRBD1 matching 11 bases. The CDR3 loop reads CASSAGQGAYTIYF. For the CDR3, the DNA is TGTGCCAGCAGCGCTGGACAGGGGGCATACACCATATATTTT.